A single sample is the source of the 9 T cell receptor beta chains below, sequenced in a study of blood T cell repertoires in COVID-19. Sequenced by immunoSEQ multiplex PCR; TCRdb stores in-frame clones only, minus some. Seen here are some 150,000 clones, roughly 84% observed once, and the top ten hold more than 5%. The sequenced sample was PBMCs or T cells enriched from blood (not recorded which). These receptors came from a woman between 50 and 59 years old who had been exposed to COVID-19.

The chain links TRBV12-3 or TRBV12-4 to TRBJ1-3; D is unclear. This CDR3 has 11 amino acids. Between the trimmed V and J ends, which lost 8 bases and 4 bases, there was a span of 6 bases. The CDR3 sequence is CASRFGNTIYF. Written as DNA, the CDR3 is TGTGCCAGCCGGTTCGGAAACACCATATATTTT.

The V call is TRBV6-5, the J call TRBJ2-1, with a tentative D call TRBD2 (5 bases). Germline CDR1 and CDR2: MNHEY and SVGAGI. Trimming took 2 bases from V and 4 from J, leaving 12 bases between them. The CDR3 is made up of 15 amino acids. The CDR3 nucleotides read TGTGCCAGCAGTTACGCGGGCGTGGGGTACAATGAGCAGTTCTTC. Encoded protein: CASSYAGVGYNEQFF.

The genes are TRBV18 and TRBJ1-4; D not resolved. The germline V gene encodes CDR1 KGHSH and CDR2 LQKENI. V gave up 6 bases and J gave up 4 bases, with 15 bases separating them. This CDR3 contains 15 residues. The CDR3 loop is CASSPARSGNEKLFF. The CDR3 DNA reads as TGTGCCAGCTCTCCCGCACGGAGTGGTAATGAAAAACTGTTTTTT.

The chain is built from TRBV19 and TRBJ2-1; 11 nucleotides match TRBD2. Germline-derived CDR1 and CDR2 are LNHDA and SQIVND (reference sequence). After removal of 3 bases from V and 6 bases from J, the junction contained 10 bases not matched to a gene. The CDR3 extends over 17 amino acids. CDR3 sequence (DNA): TGTGCCAGTAGTATTCCAAACCTTAGCGGGAGGGGCAATGAGCAGTTCTTC. Amino acid sequence: CASSIPNLSGRGNEQFF.

This clone came up a few times. The chain is built from TRBV7-6 and TRBJ2-2; 11 bases match TRBD2. The CDR3 length is 15 residues. Germline CDR1 and CDR2: SGHVS and FNYEAQ. The V and J ends lost 5 bases and 6 bases, in that order; junction bases with no gene match: 5. The CDR3 loop is CASSPRLAGSGELFF. The CDR3 coding sequence is TGTGCCAGCAGCCCCCGACTAGCGGGGTCCGGGGAGCTGTTTTTT.

CDR3 nucleotide sequence: TGTGCCAGCAGTGCCAGGGTGAACACTGAAGCTTTCTTT. Translated: CASSARVNTEAFF. The rearrangement links TRBV6-4 to TRBJ1-1, with TRBD1 as a possible D gene (5 bases). The germline gives CDR1 MRHNA, CDR2 SNTAGT. This CDR3 has 13 amino acids. Trimming left V 4 bases short and J 0 bases short, with 6 bases between.

This rearrangement joins TRBV14 to TRBJ1-4; a weak D match, TRBD1 (5 bases). The CDR3 runs to 16 residues. The germline V gene encodes CDR1 SGHDN and CDR2 FVKESK. With 4 bases removed from V and 0 bases from J, the gap between germline ends came to 12 bases. The CDR3 DNA follows: TGTGCCAGCAGCCCTCGGGGGGACGCAACTAATGAAAAACTGTTTTTT. This encodes CASSPRGDATNEKLFF. The variable domain in full, with the rest retrieved from reference TRBV14 and TRBJ1-4, is EAGVTQFPSHSVIEKGQTVTLRCDPISGHDNLYWYRRVMGKEIKFLLHFVKESKQDESGMPNNRFLAERTGGTYSTLKVQPAELEDSGVYFCASSPRGDATNEKLFFGSGTQLSVL.

This clone was seen a few times. The CDR3 here is CATGDSSNQPQHF. The CDR3 DNA reads TGTGCCACTGGGGACAGTTCCAATCAGCCCCAGCATTTT. This rearrangement joins TRBV10-3 to TRBJ1-5; 7 bases map to TRBD1. Germline V gives CDR1 ENHRY, CDR2 SYGVKD. The trim removed 10 bases at V and 3 bases at J, leaving 6 bases unmatched. This CDR3 comprises 13 residues.

This chain connects TRBV18 to TRBJ1-2; a possible D gene is TRBD1 (6 bases). Germline CDR1 KGHSH, CDR2 LQKENI. Trimming removed 2 bases from V and 6 bases from J, with 10 bases in between. This CDR3 has 13 residues. DNA of the CDR3: TGTGCCAGCTCACCAGGGGGCGCCAATGGCTACACCTTC. Protein: CASSPGGANGYTF.